The sequence of this T cell receptor (beta chain) was determined in a study of radiation and T cells in renal cell carcinoma. The CDR3 runs to 16 residues. With 4 bases clipped from V and 5 bases from J, the junction kept 7 bases outside the gene matches. Germline V gene sequence: CDR1 SNHLY, CDR2 FYNNEI. Data came from immunoSEQ multiplex PCR; TCRdb stores just in-frame clones and leaves some out. This table holds roughly 130,000 clones, approximately 90% found once. Time point specified: blood 2 weeks post-SBRT. Treatment here: 15 Gy SBRT to primary tumor, nephrectomy 4 weeks later. This clone appeared a single time.

This sequence was found in a woman between 65 and 79 years old with renal cell carcinoma. The sequences come from blood, collected from a patient whose treatment included radiotherapy and nephrectomy. The genes are TRBV2 and TRBJ2-1; TRBD2 aligns across 11 bases. Here the CDR3 reads CASSAPGLAEHNEQFF. CDR3 nucleotides: TGTGCCAGCAGTGCACCGGGACTAGCGGAACACAATGAGCAGTTCTTC.